This T cell receptor beta chain was recorded in a study of CXCR3-negative and CXCR3-positive naive CD8 T cells. All TRB cDNA libraries came from 5' RACE performed with UMI labels. From its re-call of the 5' RACE reads, TCRdb lists each CDR3 protein once, without DNA. The sample's table shows about 41,000 distinct CDR3 sequences. This CDR3 region has 15 residues. From germline, CDR1 is ENHRY and CDR2 SYGVKD. Notes on this clonotype: Its matching antigen is unknown.

Study-wide results and caveats: Similar TRBV-TRBJ usage characterized naive CXCR3-negative and CXCR3-positive cells; memory cells differed. TRB CDR3s of CXCR3-positive naive cells were more hydrophobic than those of CXCR3-negative naive cells.

Sequenced material: naive CXCR3- CD8+ T cells from blood. Subset meaning: CD45RO-CCR7+CD27+CD95- naive CD8+ T cells lacking CXCR3 (TNR3-). The receptor was derived from a human donor in good health. Some clones in this sample may be carry-over from other donors' samples. The V gene is TRBV10-3, the J gene TRBJ2-7. The CDR3 loop reads CAISSKVRGYDEQYF.